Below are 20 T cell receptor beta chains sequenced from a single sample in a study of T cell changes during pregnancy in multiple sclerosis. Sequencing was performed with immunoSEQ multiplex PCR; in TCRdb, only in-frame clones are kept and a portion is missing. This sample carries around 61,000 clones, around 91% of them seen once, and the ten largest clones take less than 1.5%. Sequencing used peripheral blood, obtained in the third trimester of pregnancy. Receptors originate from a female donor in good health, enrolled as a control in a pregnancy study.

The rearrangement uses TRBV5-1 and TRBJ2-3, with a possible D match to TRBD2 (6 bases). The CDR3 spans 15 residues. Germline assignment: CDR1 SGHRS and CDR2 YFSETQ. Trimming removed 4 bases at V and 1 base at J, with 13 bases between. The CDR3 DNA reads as TGCGCCAGCAGCCCCGAGGGCGGGGGCACAGATACGCAGTATTTT. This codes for CASSPEGGGTDTQYF. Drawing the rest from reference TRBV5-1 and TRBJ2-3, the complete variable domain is KAGVTQTPRYLIKTRGQQVTLSCSPISGHRSVSWYQQTPGQGLQFLFEYFSETQRNKGNFPGRFSGRQFSNSRSEMNVSTLELGDSALYLCASSPEGGGTDTQYFGPGTRLTVL.

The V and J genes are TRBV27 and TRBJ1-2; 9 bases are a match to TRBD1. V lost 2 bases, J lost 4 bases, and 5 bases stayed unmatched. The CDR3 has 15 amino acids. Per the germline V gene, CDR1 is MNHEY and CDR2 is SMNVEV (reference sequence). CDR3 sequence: CASSLVGTGSYGYTF. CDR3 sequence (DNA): TGTGCCAGCAGTTTAGTGGGGACAGGGTCCTATGGCTACACCTTC.

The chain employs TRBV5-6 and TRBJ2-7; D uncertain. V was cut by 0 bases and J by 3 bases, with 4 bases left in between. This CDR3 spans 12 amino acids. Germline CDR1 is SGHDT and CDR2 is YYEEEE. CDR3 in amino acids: CASSLAHYEQYF. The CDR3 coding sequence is TGTGCCAGCAGCTTGGCCCACTACGAGCAGTACTTC.

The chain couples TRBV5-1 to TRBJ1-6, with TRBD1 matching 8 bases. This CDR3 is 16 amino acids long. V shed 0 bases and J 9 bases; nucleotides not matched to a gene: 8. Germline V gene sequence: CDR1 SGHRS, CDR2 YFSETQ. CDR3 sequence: CASSLDRGAAGSPLHF. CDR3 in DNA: TGCGCCAGCAGCTTGGACAGGGGGGCGGCAGGTTCACCCCTCCACTTT.

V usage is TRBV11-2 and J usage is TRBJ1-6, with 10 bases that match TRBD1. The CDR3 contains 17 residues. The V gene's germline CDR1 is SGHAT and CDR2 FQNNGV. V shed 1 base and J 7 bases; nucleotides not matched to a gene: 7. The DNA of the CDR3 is TGTGCCAGCAGCTTAGGGGGGACAGGGGTCGGGAATTCACCCCTCCACTTT. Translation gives CASSLGGTGVGNSPLHF. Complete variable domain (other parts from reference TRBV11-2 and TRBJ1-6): EAGVAQSPRYKIIEKRQSVAFWCNPISGHATLYWYQQILGQGPKLLIQFQNNGVVDDSQLPKDRFSAERLKGVDSTLKIQPAKLEDSAVYLCASSLGGTGVGNSPLHFGNGTRLTVT.

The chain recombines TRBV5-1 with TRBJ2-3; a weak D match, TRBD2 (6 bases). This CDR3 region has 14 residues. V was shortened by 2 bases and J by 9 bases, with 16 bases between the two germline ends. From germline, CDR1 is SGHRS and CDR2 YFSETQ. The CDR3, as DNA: TGCGCCAGCAGCTTAGATGATCTAGCGCAGACGCAGTATTTT. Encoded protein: CASSLDDLAQTQYF. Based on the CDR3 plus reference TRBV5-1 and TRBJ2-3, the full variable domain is KAGVTQTPRYLIKTRGQQVTLSCSPISGHRSVSWYQQTPGQGLQFLFEYFSETQRNKGNFPGRFSGRQFSNSRSEMNVSTLELGDSALYLCASSLDDLAQTQYFGPGTRLTVL.

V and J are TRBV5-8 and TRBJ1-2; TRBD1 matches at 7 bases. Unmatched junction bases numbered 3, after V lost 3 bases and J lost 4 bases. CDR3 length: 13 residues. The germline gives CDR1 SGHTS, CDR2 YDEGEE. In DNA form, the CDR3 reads TGTGCCAGCAGCTCACAGGGGATCTATGGCTACACCTTC. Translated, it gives CASSSQGIYGYTF.

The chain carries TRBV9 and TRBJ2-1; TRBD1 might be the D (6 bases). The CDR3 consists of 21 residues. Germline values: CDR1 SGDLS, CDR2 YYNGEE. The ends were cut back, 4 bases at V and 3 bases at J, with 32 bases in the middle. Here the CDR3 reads CASSSRPGQGTNNINYNEQFF. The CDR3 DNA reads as TGTGCCAGCAGCTCACGTCCGGGACAAGGGACAAACAATATAAACTACAATGAGCAGTTCTTC.

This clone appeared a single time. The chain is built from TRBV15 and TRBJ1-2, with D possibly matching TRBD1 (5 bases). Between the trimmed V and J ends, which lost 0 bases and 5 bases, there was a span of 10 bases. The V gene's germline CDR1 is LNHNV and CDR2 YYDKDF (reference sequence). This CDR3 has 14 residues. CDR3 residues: CATSRERTSYGYTF. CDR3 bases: TGTGCCACCAGCAGAGAAAGGACATCTTATGGCTACACCTTC.

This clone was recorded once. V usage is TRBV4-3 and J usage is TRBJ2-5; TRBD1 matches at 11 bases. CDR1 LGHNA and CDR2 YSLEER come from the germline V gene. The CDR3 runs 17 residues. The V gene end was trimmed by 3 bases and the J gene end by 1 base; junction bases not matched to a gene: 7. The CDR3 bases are TGCGCCAGCAGCCAGTGGACAGGGGGCGCGGGCCAAGAGACCCAGTACTTC. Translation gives CASSQWTGGAGQETQYF.

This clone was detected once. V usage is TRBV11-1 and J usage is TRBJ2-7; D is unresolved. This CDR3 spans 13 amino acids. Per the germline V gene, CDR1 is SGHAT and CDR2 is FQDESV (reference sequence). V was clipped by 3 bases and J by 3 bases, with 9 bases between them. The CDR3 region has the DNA TGTGCCAGCAGCTTGGAGTTAAGCTACGAGCAGTACTTC. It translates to CASSLELSYEQYF.

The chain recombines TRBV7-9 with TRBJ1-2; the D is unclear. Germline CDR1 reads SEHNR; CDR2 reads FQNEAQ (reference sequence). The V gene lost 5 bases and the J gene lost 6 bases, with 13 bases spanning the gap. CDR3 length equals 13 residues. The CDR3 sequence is CASSVSGGDGYTF. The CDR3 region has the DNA TGTGCCAGCAGCGTGAGTGGAGGCGATGGCTACACCTTC.

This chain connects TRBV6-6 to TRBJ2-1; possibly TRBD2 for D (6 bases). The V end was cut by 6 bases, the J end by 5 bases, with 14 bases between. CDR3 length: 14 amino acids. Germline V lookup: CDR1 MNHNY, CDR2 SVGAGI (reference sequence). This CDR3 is CASSLRGAHNEQFF. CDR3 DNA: TGTGCCAGCAGCCTTCGCGGGGCCCACAATGAGCAGTTCTTC.

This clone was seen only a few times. The CDR3 reads CASSEGETNNSPLHF. The DNA of the CDR3 is TGTGCCAGCAGTGAAGGGGAGACAAATAATTCACCCCTCCACTTT. J is TRBJ1-6 and V is TRBV2; no definite D call. CDR3 length: 15 residues. Germline V gene lookup returns CDR1 SNHLY and CDR2 FYNNEI. Trimming took 1 base from V and 5 from J, leaving 9 bases between them. Based on the CDR3 plus reference TRBV2 and TRBJ1-6, the full variable domain is EPEVTQTPSHQVTQMGQEVILRCVPISNHLYFYWYRQILGQKVEFLVSFYNNEISEKSEIFDDQFSVERPDGSNFTLKIRSTKLEDSAMYFCASSEGETNNSPLHFGNGTRLTVT.

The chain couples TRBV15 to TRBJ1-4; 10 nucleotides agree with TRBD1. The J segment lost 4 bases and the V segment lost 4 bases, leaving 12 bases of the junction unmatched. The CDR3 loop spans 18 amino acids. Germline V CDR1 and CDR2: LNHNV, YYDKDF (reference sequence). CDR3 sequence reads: CATSKDRGILGVNEKLFF. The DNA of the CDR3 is TGTGCCACCAGCAAGGACAGGGGGATCCTTGGAGTTAATGAAAAACTGTTTTTT.

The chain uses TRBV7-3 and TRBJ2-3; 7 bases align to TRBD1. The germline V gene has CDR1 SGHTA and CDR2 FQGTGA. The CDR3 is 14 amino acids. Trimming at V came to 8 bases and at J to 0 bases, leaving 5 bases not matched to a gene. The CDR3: CASGTEGSTDTQYF. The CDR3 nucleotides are TGTGCCAGCGGGACAGAGGGGAGCACAGATACGCAGTATTTT.

DNA of the CDR3: TGTGCAAGCCGGGCGCCAGGGGCTGTTCTCCCGGCTTTCTTT. Protein product: CASRAPGAVLPAFF. The rearrangement links TRBV11-2 to TRBJ1-1; D may be TRBD1 (6 bases). CDR1 and CDR2 from the germline V gene are SGHAT and FQNNGV. This CDR3 comprises 14 residues.

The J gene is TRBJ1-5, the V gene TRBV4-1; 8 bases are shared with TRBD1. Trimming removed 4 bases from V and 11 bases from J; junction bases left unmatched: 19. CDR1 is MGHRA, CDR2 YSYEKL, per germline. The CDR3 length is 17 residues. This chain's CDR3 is CASSLLVWDRSLGAQHF. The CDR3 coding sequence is TGCGCCAGCAGCCTCCTCGTCTGGGACAGGTCCCTAGGGGCCCAGCATTTT.

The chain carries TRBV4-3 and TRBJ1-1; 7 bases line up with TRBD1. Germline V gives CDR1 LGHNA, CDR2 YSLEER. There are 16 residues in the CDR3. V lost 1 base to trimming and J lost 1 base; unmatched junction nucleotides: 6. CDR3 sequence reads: CASSQGSTGTNTEAFF. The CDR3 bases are TGCGCCAGCAGCCAAGGGTCGACAGGGACGAACACTGAAGCTTTCTTT.

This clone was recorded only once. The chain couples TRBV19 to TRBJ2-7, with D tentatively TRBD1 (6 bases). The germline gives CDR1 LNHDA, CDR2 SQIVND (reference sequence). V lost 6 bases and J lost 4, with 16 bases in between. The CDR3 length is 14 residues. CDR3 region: CASSSGGLAYEQYF. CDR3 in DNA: TGTGCCAGTAGCAGTGGGGGCCTGGCATACGAGCAGTACTTC. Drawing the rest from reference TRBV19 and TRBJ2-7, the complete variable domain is DGGITQSPKYLFRKEGQNVTLSCEQNLNHDAMYWYRQDPGQGLRLIYYSQIVNDFQKGDIAEGYSVSREKKESFPLTVTSAQKNPTAFYLCASSSGGLAYEQYFGPGTRLTVT.